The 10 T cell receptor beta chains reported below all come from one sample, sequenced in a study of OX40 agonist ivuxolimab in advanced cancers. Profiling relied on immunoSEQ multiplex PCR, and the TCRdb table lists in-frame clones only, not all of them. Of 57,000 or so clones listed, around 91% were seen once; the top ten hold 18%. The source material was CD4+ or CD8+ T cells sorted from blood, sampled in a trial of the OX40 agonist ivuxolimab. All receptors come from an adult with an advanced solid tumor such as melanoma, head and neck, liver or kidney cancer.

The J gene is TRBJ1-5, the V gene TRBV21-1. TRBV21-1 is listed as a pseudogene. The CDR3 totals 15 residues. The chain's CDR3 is CASNGLSRGNQPQHF. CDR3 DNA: TGTGCCAGCAACGGACTCTCCCGGGGCAATCAGCCCCAGCATTTT.

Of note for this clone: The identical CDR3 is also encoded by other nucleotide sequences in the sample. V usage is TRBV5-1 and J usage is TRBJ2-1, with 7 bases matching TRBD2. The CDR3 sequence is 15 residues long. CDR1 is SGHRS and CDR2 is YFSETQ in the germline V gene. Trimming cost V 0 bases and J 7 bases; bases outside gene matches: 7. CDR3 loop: CASSLAWGSGNEQFF. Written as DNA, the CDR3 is TGCGCCAGCAGCTTGGCCTGGGGTAGCGGGAATGAGCAGTTCTTC.

The DNA for the CDR3 is TGTGCCAGCAGTGAACCCGGGACAGGAGACGAAAAACTGTTTTTT. Its protein is CASSEPGTGDEKLFF. This rearrangement joins TRBV6-1 to TRBJ1-4, with 8 bases matching TRBD1. This CDR3 has 15 residues. Unmatched junction bases numbered 7, after V lost 2 bases and J lost 8 bases. Per germline, CDR1 MNHNS and CDR2 SASEGT.

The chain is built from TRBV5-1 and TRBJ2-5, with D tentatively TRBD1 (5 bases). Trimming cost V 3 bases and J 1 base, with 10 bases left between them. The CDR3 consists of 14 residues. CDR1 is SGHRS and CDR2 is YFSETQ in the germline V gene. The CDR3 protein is CASSSLGPQETQYF. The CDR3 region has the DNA TGCGCCAGCAGCTCCCTGGGGCCCCAAGAGACCCAGTACTTC.

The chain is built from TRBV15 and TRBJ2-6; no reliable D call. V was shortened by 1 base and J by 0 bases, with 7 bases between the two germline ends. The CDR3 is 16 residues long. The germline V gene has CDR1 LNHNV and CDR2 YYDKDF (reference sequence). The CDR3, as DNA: TGTGCCACCAGCAGAGCCATGAACTCTGGGGCCAACGTCCTGACTTTC. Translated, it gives CATSRAMNSGANVLTF.

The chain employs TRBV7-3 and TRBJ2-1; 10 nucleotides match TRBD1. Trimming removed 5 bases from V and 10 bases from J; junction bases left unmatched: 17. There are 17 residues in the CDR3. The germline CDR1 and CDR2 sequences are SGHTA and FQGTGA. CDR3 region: CASSPTGGTGVVEEQFF. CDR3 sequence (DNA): TGTGCCAGCAGCCCCACGGGTGGGACAGGGGTAGTGGAGGAGCAGTTCTTC.

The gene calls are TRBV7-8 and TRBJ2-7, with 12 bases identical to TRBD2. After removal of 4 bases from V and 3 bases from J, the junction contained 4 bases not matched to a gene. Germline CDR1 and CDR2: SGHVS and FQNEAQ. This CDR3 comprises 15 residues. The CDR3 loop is CASSSLAGGDYEQYF. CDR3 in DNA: TGTGCCAGCAGCTCTCTAGCGGGAGGGGACTACGAGCAGTACTTC.

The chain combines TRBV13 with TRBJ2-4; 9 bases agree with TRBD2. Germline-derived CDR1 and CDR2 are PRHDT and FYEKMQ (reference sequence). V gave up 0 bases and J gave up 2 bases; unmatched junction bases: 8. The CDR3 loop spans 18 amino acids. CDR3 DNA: TGTGCCAGCAGCTTAGGCGTTGCGGGAGGGCCGACCAAAAACATTCAGTACTTC. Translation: CASSLGVAGGPTKNIQYF.

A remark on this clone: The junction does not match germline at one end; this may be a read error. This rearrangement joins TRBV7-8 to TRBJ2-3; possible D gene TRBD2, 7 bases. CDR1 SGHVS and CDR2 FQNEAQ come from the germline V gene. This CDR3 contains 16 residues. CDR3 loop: CASSPTRGGGTQSISF. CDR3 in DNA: TGTGCCAGCAGCCCAACGCGGGGAGGGGGTACACAGTCAATTTCGTTT.

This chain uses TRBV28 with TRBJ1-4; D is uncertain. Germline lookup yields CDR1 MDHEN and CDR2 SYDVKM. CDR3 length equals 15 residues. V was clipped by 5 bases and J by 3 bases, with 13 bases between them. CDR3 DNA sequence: TGTGCCAGCAGTCCCACGTACGTCGCTAATGAAAAACTGTTTTTT. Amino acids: CASSPTYVANEKLFF.